Below, 18 T cell receptor beta chains from the same sample are listed, as sequenced in a study of blood T cell repertoires in COVID-19. Libraries were prepared by immunoSEQ multiplex PCR; TCRdb keeps only in-frame clonotypes and omits some of them. The repertoire consists of 85,000 to 130,000 clones, with 76% occurring once and the leading ten covering roughly 6.2%. The sequencing sample was made of peripheral blood. The receptors were sampled from an elderly man with COVID-19, enrolled during active disease.

This chain uses TRBV5-1 with TRBJ2-1, with 8 nucleotides matching TRBD2. Trimming cost V 0 bases and J 7 bases; bases outside gene matches: 3. The CDR3 spans 14 residues. Germline CDR1 and CDR2: SGHRS and YFSETQ. Here the CDR3 reads CASSLEPSGNEQFF. The CDR3 DNA follows: TGCGCCAGCAGCTTGGAACCTAGCGGGAATGAGCAGTTCTTC.

V is TRBV3-1 (or the pseudogene TRBV3-2) and J is TRBJ2-5; tentative D call: TRBD1 (5 bases). The CDR3 spans 13 residues. V lost 3 bases to trimming and J lost 5 bases, with 10 bases between them. Germline V gene sequence: CDR1 LGHDT, CDR2 YNNKEL (reference sequence). CDR3 sequence reads: CASSQQGLETQYF. DNA for the CDR3: TGTGCCAGCAGCCAGCAGGGTCTTGAGACCCAGTACTTC.

The chain uses TRBV5-6 and TRBJ1-5; no clear D. Germline assignment: CDR1 SGHDT and CDR2 YYEEEE. This CDR3 has 11 residues. V lost 5 bases, J lost 4 bases, and 4 bases lay in between. In DNA, the CDR3 is TGTGCCAGCAGATCTAATCAGCCCCAGCATTTT. Residues: CASRSNQPQHF.

The rearrangement links TRBV7-2 to TRBJ1-5; maybe TRBD1 (6 bases). This CDR3 region has 13 residues. V dropped 5 bases and J dropped 5 bases, with 10 bases sitting between them. Looked up from germline, CDR1 is SGHTA and CDR2 is FQGNSA. CDR3 DNA sequence: TGTGCCAGCAGCATCGCAGGGGATCAGCCCCAGCATTTT. Its translation: CASSIAGDQPQHF.

The V and J genes are TRBV5-6 and TRBJ1-5; D is unresolved. This CDR3 is 14 amino acids long. V was trimmed by 4 bases and J by 3 bases, leaving 11 bases between them. In germline, CDR1 is SGHDT, CDR2 YYEEEE. The CDR3 DNA reads as TGTGCCAGCAGCCTCAGATCCGCCAATCAGCCCCAGCATTTT. It codes for CASSLRSANQPQHF.

The gene calls are TRBV20-1 and TRBJ2-3; D uncertain. Deletions cut 3 bases from V and 4 bases from J, with 14 bases between. Germline V gene data show CDR1 as DFQATT and CDR2 as SNEGSKA (reference sequence). The CDR3 extends over 14 amino acids. DNA for the CDR3: TGCAGTGCTAGTGCTGGCGCAGGCCCAGATACGCAGTATTTT. This translates into CSASAGAGPDTQYF.

The chain recombines TRBV7-2 with TRBJ2-3; 9 bases match TRBD2. This CDR3 is 16 amino acids long. With V trimmed by 0 bases and J by 4 bases, 5 bases remained unmatched. Germline V gene sequence: CDR1 SGHTA, CDR2 FQGNSA. This CDR3 reads CASSLAGGRGPDTQYF. Written as DNA, the CDR3 is TGTGCCAGCAGCTTAGCTGGCGGGAGGGGCCCAGATACGCAGTATTTT.

As to this clone: Germline is not matched at one junction end, which may reflect a read error. The chain carries TRBV6-6 and TRBJ2-5; TRBD1 matches 10 bases. In germline, CDR1 is MNHNY, CDR2 SVGAGI (reference sequence). The CDR3 is made up of 14 amino acids. The CDR3 sequence: CASSRTGGQEIQYF. The CDR3 DNA follows: TGTGCCAGCAGTAGGACAGGGGGACAAGAGATCCAGTACTTC.

The genes are TRBV28 and TRBJ1-5; D may be TRBD1 (5 bases). CDR1 is MDHEN and CDR2 is SYDVKM in the germline V gene. V dropped 5 bases and J dropped 5 bases, with 10 bases sitting between them. The CDR3 consists of 13 residues. In nucleotides, the CDR3 is TGTGCCAGCAGTCAGGGAAACGATCAGCCCCAGCATTTT. Protein sequence: CASSQGNDQPQHF.

The V gene is TRBV11-2, the J gene TRBJ2-1; 13 nucleotides agree with TRBD2. CDR3 length equals 19 residues. With V trimmed by 5 bases and J by 0 bases, 10 bases remained unmatched. Germline V gene sequence: CDR1 SGHAT, CDR2 FQNNGV. CDR3 nucleotide sequence: TGTGCCAGCAGCCCAGGGGGGACTAGCGGGGAGAGCTCCTACAATGAGCAGTTCTTC. Amino acids: CASSPGGTSGESSYNEQFF.

CDR3 protein: CASSLLAGEETQYF. In DNA form, the CDR3 reads TGTGCCAGCAGCTTACTAGCGGGAGAAGAGACCCAGTACTTC. The gene calls are TRBV7-9 and TRBJ2-5; TRBD2 matches at 10 bases. Looked up from germline, CDR1 is SEHNR and CDR2 is FQNEAQ (reference sequence). The length of the CDR3 is 14 residues. After removal of 2 bases from V and 3 bases from J, the junction contained 0 bases not matched to a gene.

This chain links TRBV6-1 with TRBJ2-4, with a tentative D call TRBD1 (5 bases). V was shortened by 2 bases and J by 1 base, with 9 bases between the two germline ends. Germline V gene lookup returns CDR1 MNHNS and CDR2 SASEGT. This CDR3 is built from 15 residues. The CDR3 sequence is CASSEQGRAKNIQYF. CDR3 in DNA: TGTGCCAGCAGTGAACAGGGCAGGGCCAAAAACATTCAGTACTTC.

Here the CDR3 reads CASSLEAGVNTGELFF. The DNA for the CDR3 is TGTGCCAGCAGCTTAGAAGCGGGAGTTAACACCGGGGAGCTGTTTTTT. V usage is TRBV13 and J usage is TRBJ2-2, with 8 nucleotides matching TRBD2. Unmatched junction bases numbered 3, after V lost 1 base and J lost 2 bases. The germline V gene has CDR1 PRHDT and CDR2 FYEKMQ (reference sequence). The CDR3 extends over 16 amino acids. Supplemented by reference TRBV13 and TRBJ2-2, the full variable domain reads AAGVIQSPRHLIKEKRETATLKCYPIPRHDTVYWYQQGPGQDPQFLISFYEKMQSDKGSIPDRFSAQQFSDYHSELNMSSLELGDSALYFCASSLEAGVNTGELFFGEGSRLTVL.

This clone has a single count. The chain is built from TRBV12-3 or TRBV12-4 and TRBJ1-2, with unresolved D. The CDR3 covers 13 residues. V was clipped by 3 bases and J by 2 bases, with 7 bases between them. The CDR3 loop is CASSLLRNYGYTF. In DNA form, the CDR3 reads TGTGCCAGCAGTTTGTTGAGGAACTATGGCTACACCTTC.

The table lists this clone with a few counts. The chain carries TRBV6-5 and TRBJ1-5; D remains ambiguous. Germline loops: CDR1 MNHEY, CDR2 SVGAGI. V lost 6 bases and J 0 bases, leaving 6 bases between the germline ends. The CDR3 loop spans 13 amino acids. The CDR3 nucleotides are TGTGCCAGCAGCAGGTATAGCAATCAGCCCCAGCATTTT. As protein: CASSRYSNQPQHF.

CDR3 DNA sequence: TGCGCCAGCAGCTTTTGGGGACTAGCATCCAGTTTGAGGAATGAGCAGTTCTTC. It encodes CASSFWGLASSLRNEQFF. The V and J genes are TRBV5-1 and TRBJ2-1, with TRBD2 matching over 9 bases. From germline, CDR1 is SGHRS and CDR2 YFSETQ. V was clipped by 2 bases and J by 7 bases; unmatched bases: 16. The CDR3 runs 18 residues.

About this clone: The junction differs from germline at one of its ends, possibly a read error. This rearrangement joins TRBV4-3 to TRBJ2-7; 7 bases map to TRBD2. The length of the CDR3 is 14 residues. In germline, CDR1 is LGHNA, CDR2 YSLEER. CDR3 protein: CASSQGRESFEQYF. In DNA form, the CDR3 reads TGCGCCAGCAGCCAAGGGCGGGAGTCCTTCGAGCAGTACTTC.

The chain recombines TRBV13 with TRBJ2-3; 13 bases line up with TRBD2. V was clipped by 10 bases and J by 5 bases; unmatched bases: 9. Germline CDR1 reads PRHDT; CDR2 reads FYEKMQ (reference sequence). The CDR3 contains 15 residues. The CDR3 region has the DNA TGTGCCACCACCCTAAGACTAGCGGGAGGAGATACGCAGTATTTT. This gives the protein CATTLRLAGGDTQYF. The full variable domain, rest sourced from reference TRBV13 and TRBJ2-3, is AAGVIQSPRHLIKEKRETATLKCYPIPRHDTVYWYQQGPGQDPQFLISFYEKMQSDKGSIPDRFSAQQFSDYHSELNMSSLELGDSALYFCATTLRLAGGDTQYFGPGTRLTVL.